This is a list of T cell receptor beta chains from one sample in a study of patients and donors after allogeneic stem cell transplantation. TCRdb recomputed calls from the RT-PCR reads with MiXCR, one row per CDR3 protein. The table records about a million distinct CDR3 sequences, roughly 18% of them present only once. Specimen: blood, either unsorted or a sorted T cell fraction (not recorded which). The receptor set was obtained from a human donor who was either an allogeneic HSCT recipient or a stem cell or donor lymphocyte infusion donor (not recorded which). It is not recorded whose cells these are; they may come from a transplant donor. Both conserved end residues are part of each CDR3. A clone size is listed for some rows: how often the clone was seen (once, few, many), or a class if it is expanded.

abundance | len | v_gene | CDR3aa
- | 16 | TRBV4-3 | CASSQHRDRVYNEQFF
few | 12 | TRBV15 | CATSKLYNEQFF
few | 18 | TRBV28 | CASSSPILDRTAKNIQYF
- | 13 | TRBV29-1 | CSVVPRGRETQYF
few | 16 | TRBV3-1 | CASSQGHGQGRGEQFF
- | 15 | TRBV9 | CASSVLFLANQPQHF
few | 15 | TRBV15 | CATSVRLAANNEQFF
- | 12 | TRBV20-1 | CSARDAYYEQYF
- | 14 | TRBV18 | CASSTVGPNTEAFF
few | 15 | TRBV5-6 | CASTFGLKGSYEQYF
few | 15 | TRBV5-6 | CASRPRGTLYNEQFF
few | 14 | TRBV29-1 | CSVDMTGGNGELFF
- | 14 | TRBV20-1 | CSAGDYMGTDTQYF
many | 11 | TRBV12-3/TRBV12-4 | CASASGPGQFF
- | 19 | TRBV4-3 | CASSQDIYGRQTSTDTQYF
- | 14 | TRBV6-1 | CASRLTSLGYGYTF
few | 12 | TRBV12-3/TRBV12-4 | CASTGGGWPQHF
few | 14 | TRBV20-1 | CSAKQTGDNSPLHF
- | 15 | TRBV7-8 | CASSPPLGLVTEAFF
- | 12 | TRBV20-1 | CSARGRTYEQYF
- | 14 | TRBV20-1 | CSAVKGKLGEKLFF
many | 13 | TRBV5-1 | CASSLGDNSPLHF
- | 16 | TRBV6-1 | CASSQDGGITADTQYF
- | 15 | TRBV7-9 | CASSRPEKGNTEAFF
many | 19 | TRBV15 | CATSRDRMTGSSSGNTIYF
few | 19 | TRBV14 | CASSQDSGQRGGFYNEQFF
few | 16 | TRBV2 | CASSVSRPLSTDTQYF
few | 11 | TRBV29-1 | CSVRGRDGYTF
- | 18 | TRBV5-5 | CASSLGGGQGRMNTEAFF
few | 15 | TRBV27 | CASRVTSGRAYEQYF
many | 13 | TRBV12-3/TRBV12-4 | CASSPLDTGELFF
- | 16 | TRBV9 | CASSSDRGLTTGELFF
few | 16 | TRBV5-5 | CASSSGLAASTDTQYF
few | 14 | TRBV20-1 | CSARIGQEKNEQYF
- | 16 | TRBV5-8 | CASREQRGARTGELFF
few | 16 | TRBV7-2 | CASSLWIGGAFYGYTF
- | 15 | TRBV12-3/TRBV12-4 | CASSPNPGGANEQYF
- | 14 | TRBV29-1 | CSVGVGWGQDGYTF
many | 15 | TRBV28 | CASSVLRGRGDTQYF
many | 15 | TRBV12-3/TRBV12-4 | CASSLGGAAGNTIYF
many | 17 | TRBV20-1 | CSARTPPGTSDYNEQFF
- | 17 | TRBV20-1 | CSARDLRSLSNTGELFF
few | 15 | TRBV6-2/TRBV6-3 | CASKQQGRSNYGYTF
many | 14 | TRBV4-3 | CASSQEESNQPQHF
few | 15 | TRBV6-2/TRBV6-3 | CASSYTYQVFETQYF
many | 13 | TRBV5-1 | CASSLERESPLHF
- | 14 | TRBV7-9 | CASALQGASYEQYF
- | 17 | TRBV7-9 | CASSLGGGQSSGNTIYF
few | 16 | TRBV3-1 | CASSQVAGGVTDTQYF
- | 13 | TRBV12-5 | CASGWVDSTEAFF
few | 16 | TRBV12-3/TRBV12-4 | CASSLVLGQTAGELFF